Listed below are T cell receptor beta chains from one sample, sequenced in a study of technical replicates of blood from several donors. Sequenced by immunoSEQ multiplex PCR; TCRdb stores in-frame clones only, minus some. Of roughly 62,000 clones in the sample, around 91% are singletons; the top ten hold about 3.6%. The sample consisted of PBMCs. These receptors were collected from a human donor in good health. Some clones in this sample may be carry-over from other donors' samples. The CDR3 runs from the conserved cysteine through the conserved F or W. The order of the fields is V gene, clone size, J gene, D gene, CDR3 protein, CDR3 DNA. D genes are given only for firm matches. The listing skips clone size in some rows; elsewhere it reads once, few, many or a size class.

TRBV4-3	.	TRBJ1-4	.	CASSQVGRGLNEKLFF	TGCGCCAGCAGCCAAGTGGGGAGAGGATTGAACGAAAAACTGTTTTTT
TRBV7-9	once	TRBJ2-7	.	CASSMPGGYEQYF	TGTGCCAGCAGCATGCCCGGGGGCTACGAGCAGTACTTC
TRBV18	.	TRBJ1-2	TRBD1	CASSPTGGTGGYTF	TGTGCCAGCTCACCGACAGGGGGTACGGGTGGCTACACCTTC
TRBV19	.	TRBJ1-2	.	CASQADRLYGYTF	TGTGCCAGCCAAGCCGACAGACTCTATGGCTACACCTTC
TRBV4-1	.	TRBJ1-5	.	CASSPGEGNQPQHF	TGCGCCAGCAGCCCTGGAGAGGGCAATCAGCCCCAGCATTTT
TRBV5-4	once	TRBJ2-1	.	CASSLVSNEQFF	TGTGCCAGCAGCTTGGTGAGTAATGAGCAGTTCTTC
TRBV2	.	TRBJ1-5	.	CASSVKRNNQPQHF	TGTGCCAGCAGTGTTAAGAGGAACAATCAGCCCCAGCATTTT
TRBV11-3	.	TRBJ2-1	TRBD1	CASSPRTGGNEQFF	TGTGCCAGCAGCCCGAGGACAGGGGGCAATGAGCAGTTCTTC
TRBV7-2	.	TRBJ2-1	.	CASSPRRSGEQFF	TGTGCCAGCAGCCCCCGCCGATCCGGTGAGCAGTTCTTC
TRBV9	.	TRBJ2-7	.	CASSPSHSTYEQYF	TGTGCCAGCAGCCCTAGCCACAGTACCTACGAGCAGTACTTC
TRBV6-1	.	TRBJ1-2	TRBD1	CASSELLGTGAYGYTF	TGTGCCAGCAGTGAACTTTTAGGGACAGGGGCGTATGGCTACACCTTC
TRBV13	.	TRBJ2-7	TRBD1	CASSLGTGGTYEQYF	TGTGCCAGCAGCTTAGGGACAGGGGGCACCTACGAGCAGTACTTC
TRBV7-9	.	TRBJ2-1	TRBD2	CASSLGAGGNNEQFF	TGTGCCAGCAGCTTAGGTGCGGGAGGGAACAATGAGCAGTTCTTC
TRBV9	once	TRBJ2-6	.	CASSVVTGRAGANVLTF	TGTGCCAGCAGCGTAGTAACAGGGAGGGCTGGGGCCAACGTCCTGACTTTC
TRBV14	.	TRBJ2-6	.	CASSSRGPSGANVLTF	TGTGCCAGCAGTAGTAGGGGTCCCTCTGGGGCCAACGTCCTGACTTTC